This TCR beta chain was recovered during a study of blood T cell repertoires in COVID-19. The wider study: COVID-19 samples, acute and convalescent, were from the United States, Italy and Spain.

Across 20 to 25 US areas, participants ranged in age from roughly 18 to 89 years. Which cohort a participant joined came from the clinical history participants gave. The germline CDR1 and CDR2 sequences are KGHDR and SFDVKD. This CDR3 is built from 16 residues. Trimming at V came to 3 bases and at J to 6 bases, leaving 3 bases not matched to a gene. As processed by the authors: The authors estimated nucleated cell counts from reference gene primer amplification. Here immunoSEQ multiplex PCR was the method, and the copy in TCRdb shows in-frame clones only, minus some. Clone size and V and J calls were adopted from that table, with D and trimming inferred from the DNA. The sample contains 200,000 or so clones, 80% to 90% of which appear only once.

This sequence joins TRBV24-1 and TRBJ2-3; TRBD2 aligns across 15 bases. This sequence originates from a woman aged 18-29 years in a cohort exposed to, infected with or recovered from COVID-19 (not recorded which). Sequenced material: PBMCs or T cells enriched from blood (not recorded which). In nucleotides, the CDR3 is TGTGCCACCAGTGATCCGGGACTAGCGGGAGGCGATACGCAGTATTTT. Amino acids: CATSDPGLAGGDTQYF.